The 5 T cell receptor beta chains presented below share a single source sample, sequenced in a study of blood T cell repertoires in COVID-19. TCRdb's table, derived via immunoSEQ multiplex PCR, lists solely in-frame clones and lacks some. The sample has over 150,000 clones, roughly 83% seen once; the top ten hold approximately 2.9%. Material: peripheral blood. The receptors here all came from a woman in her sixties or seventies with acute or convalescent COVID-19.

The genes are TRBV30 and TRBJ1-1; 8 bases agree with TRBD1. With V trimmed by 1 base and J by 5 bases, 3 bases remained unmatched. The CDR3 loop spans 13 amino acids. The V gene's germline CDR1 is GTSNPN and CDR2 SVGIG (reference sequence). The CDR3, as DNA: TGTGCCTGGAGTGGGACAGGGAAGACTGAAGCTTTCTTT. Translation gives CAWSGTGKTEAFF.

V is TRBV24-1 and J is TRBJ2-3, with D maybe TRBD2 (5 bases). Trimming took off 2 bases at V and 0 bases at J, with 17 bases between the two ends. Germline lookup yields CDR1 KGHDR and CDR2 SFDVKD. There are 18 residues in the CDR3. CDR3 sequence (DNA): TGTGCCACCAGTGATTCCTACCCTAGCTCCACTAGCACAGATACGCAGTATTTT. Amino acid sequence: CATSDSYPSSTSTDTQYF.

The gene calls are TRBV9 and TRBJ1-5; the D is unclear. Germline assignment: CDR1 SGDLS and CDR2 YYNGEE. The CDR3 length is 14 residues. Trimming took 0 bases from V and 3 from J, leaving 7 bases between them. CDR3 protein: CASSVGRSNQPQHF. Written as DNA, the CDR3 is TGTGCCAGCAGCGTAGGGCGGTCCAATCAGCCCCAGCATTTT.

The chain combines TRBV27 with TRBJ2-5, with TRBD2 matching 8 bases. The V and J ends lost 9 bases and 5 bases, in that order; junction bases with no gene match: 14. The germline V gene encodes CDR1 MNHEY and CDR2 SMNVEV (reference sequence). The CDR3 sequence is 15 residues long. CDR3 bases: TGTGCCAGTAGCCCCCAGCGGGGGAGGAGGGAGACCCAGTACTTC. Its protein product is CASSPQRGRRETQYF.

The CDR3 spells CASSLDFRGGAADTQYF. The CDR3 nucleotides are TGTGCCAGCAGCTTAGATTTCCGCGGGGGGGCCGCGGATACGCAGTATTTT. The rearrangement joins TRBV7-2 to TRBJ2-3; 9 bases are shared with TRBD2. The CDR3 contains 17 residues. Germline loops: CDR1 SGHTA, CDR2 FQGNSA. The V segment lost 1 base and the J segment 6 bases; nucleotides outside the gene matches: 11.